This T cell receptor beta chain was identified in a study of identical twins. Germline V gene sequence: CDR1 MNHNS, CDR2 SASEGT. The ends were cut back, 6 bases at V and 7 bases at J, with 16 bases in the middle. The CDR3 runs 15 residues. TCRdb fed the 5' RACE reads into MiXCR, producing one record per CDR3 protein. The sample has just under 550,000 distinct CDR3 sequences, around 15% seen once. The sample also formed part of further work on yellow fever vaccine responses in identical twins.

The J gene is TRBJ1-6, the V gene TRBV6-1; D remains unclear. Sequences were obtained from CD4+ T cells sorted from blood. The sequence came from a woman under 30 in good health. CDR3 sequence (DNA): TGTGCCAGCAGCCCTACCGGAGGGAGAAATTCACCCCTCCACTTT. The encoded protein is CASSPTGGRNSPLHF.